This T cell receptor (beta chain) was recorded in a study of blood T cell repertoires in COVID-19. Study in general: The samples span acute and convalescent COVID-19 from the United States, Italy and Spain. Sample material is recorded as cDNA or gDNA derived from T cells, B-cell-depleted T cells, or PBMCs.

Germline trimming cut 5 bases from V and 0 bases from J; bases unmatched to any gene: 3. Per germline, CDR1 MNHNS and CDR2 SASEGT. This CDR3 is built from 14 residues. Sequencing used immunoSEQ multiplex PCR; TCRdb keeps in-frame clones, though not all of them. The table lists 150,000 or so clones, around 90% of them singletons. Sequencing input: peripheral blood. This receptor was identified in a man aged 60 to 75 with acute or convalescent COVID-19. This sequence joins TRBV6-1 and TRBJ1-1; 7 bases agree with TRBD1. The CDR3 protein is CASSRDRLNTEAFF. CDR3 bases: TGTGCCAGCAGTCGGGACAGACTGAACACTGAAGCTTTCTTT.